This T cell receptor beta chain was sequenced in a study of cytomegalovirus exposure and HLA in healthy donors (dated by TCRdb to 2016 to 2017). As for the study more broadly: An earlier analysis of roughly 500 of the donors reported about 280 Gb of sequence data and about 120 million unique TCR beta sequences obtained from around 190 million T cells. Roughly 300 gigabases of sequencing data and around 90 million unique TCR sequences made up an early release that covered 500 to 650 HLA-typed donors. Among the approximately 420 genotyped donors, around 81% belonged to the genetic ancestry cluster associated with self-reported Caucasian donors. The aim of the study was to test whether cataloging public T cell receptors could identify signatures of past pathogen exposure. Using immunosequencing, the study profiled T cell repertoires from about 650 subjects and related those repertoires to cytomegalovirus serostatus. Along with the approximately 620-subject first cohort, a separate validation cohort of over a hundred different subjects was used. To predict cytomegalovirus infection status, the study brought together high-throughput TCR immunosequencing, statistical association of individual TCRs with disease status, and machine learning. A later analysis re-analyzed previously published TCR beta repertoires from several hundred donors and added high-resolution HLA genotyping to study TCR occurrence patterns. In the later analysis, no new phenotypic data were used to find candidate immune exposures; instead, reliance was placed on TCR beta sequences and their occurrence across donors. An earlier analysis of more than 450 of the donors used high-throughput TCR beta sequencing to judge whether each TCR beta V gene segment behaved as functional or pseudogenic. Alongside the repertoire data, information on donor age, sex, ethnicity and CMV serostatus was compiled. In a later genetic analysis, genome-wide SNP genotypes for about 65% of the 666 donors were used, and that subset was treated as a discovery cohort. Every discovery cohort repertoire had been produced on one sequencing platform. Class I and class II HLA loci were covered by the typing at four-digit resolution. Typing coverage differed by locus: A, B, C, DRB1 and DQB1 were typed in about 620-630 donors, DQA1 in about 510, DPA1 in around 610, and DPB1 in 450 to 490. Because of strong linkage in the cohort, a handful of DR-DQ haplotypes were treated as single units for association and clustering. Among 398 genotyped donors of the cohort, an average of approximately 240,000 unique TCR beta nucleotide sequences were sequenced per donor, about a sixth of them non-productive. Points the paper makes about the study in general: It was suggested by the authors that the approach could potentially be generalized to other disease states and immunological phenotypes. A cluster of highly shared sequence variants was judged likely to be a technical artifact of the sequencing pipeline. According to a later analysis, most CMV-associated TCR beta chains appeared to be HLA-restricted, and the HLA associations seemed to be driven largely by CMV exposure. A later genetic analysis associated a missense DCLRE1C variant with V-gene and J-gene trimming of TCR beta chains, and an independent cohort replicated the association. CMV serostatus was the only immune exposure information available for the cohort. The presence/absence analyses assumed that sequencing depth was roughly uniform across donors, and that assumption may not be true. In a later analysis, HLA-associated TCR beta chains were found to be more clonally expanded and to have lower generation probabilities than equally common non-associated chains. In an earlier analysis of some 540 of the donors, most TCR beta V segments appeared in productive rearrangements about 87% or about 30% of the time, broadly matching IMGT annotations. Because counts were too low, roughly 16 rarely observed V segments, including chromosome 9 orphons, were left out of the earlier analysis of 500 to 750 of the donors. Strong co-occurrence of HLA alleles, especially DR and DQ, made assigning TCR associations to individual alleles difficult. Because some donors lacked HLA typing at each locus, the association tests relied only on the typed subset. Cytomegalovirus status was reported to be diagnosed by the classifier with high specificity and sensitivity in both the original and validation cohorts. A few of the identified cytomegalovirus-associated TCR beta chains were confirmed in vitro to be specific for cytomegalovirus antigens. Linkage disequilibrium might explain the correlated functional status among segregating V segments, but an unknown experimental factor could not be excluded. Most TCR sequences were observed very rarely across donors, whereas some public TCRs were present in many individuals. According to a later analysis, parvovirus B19, influenza, CMV and Epstein-Barr virus appeared linked to several top co-occurrence clusters. The study gave a list of 150 to 200 TCR beta chains associated with cytomegalovirus. At a false discovery rate of 0.05, a later analysis linked about 16,000 TCR beta sequences to specific HLA alleles. Some IMGT-functional V segments, including TRBV6-2 and TRBV6-3, could not be told apart with the 87-base-pair reads, so those segments were excluded. In a later analysis, the rate of TCR association differed among HLA loci, with DRB1 alleles having the most associated TCRs and HLA-C alleles having the fewest. According to a later genetic analysis, donors in an Asian-associated ancestry cluster had fewer N-insertions in productive TCRs than the approximately 630-donor mean. A further reported finding was that TCR beta sequences accurately predicted the HLA-A and HLA-B alleles for most subjects in the first cohort. In this cohort, only TCR beta chains were sequenced, and detectable features were limited by the absence of alpha or paired-chain data.

Points on this clone: Which antigen it targets is not known. No much larger clone exists at a distance of one base, and base qualities are not known. In the same sample, other DNA sequences code for this CDR3.

Library prep was done by the immunoSEQ multiplex PCR assay. The multiplex PCR relied on a mix of 60 forward primers for TCR Vbeta segments and 13 reverse primers for TCR Jbeta segments. The CDR3 region of rearranged TCR beta genes was amplified from genomic DNA with a multiplex PCR assay. The amplified TCR beta libraries were sequenced on the Illumina HiSeq System as 87-base-pair reads. On the authors' methods: A later analysis tallied 75 million to 85 million unique TCR beta chains across the 666 repertoires, and around 9.9 million of those chains were shared by two or more donors. To remove PCR and sequencing errors, raw reads were error-corrected and collapsed into unique sequences using a nearest-neighbor algorithm that merged closely related sequences. V, D and J gene segments were assigned by aligning CDR3 sequences to IMGT reference sequences. For a sequence to be retained, a match of at least six nucleotides was required to both a V gene segment and a J gene segment. Rearrangements were called productive when the CDR3 lacked stop codons and stayed in frame with V and J; all others were non-productive. CDR3 was defined by IMGT convention, running from the second conserved V-encoded cysteine to the conserved J-encoded phenylalanine. In an earlier analysis of around 640 of the donors, sequences lacking an unambiguous match to a single V gene segment were excluded. An earlier analysis of 587 of the donors classified V segments as functional when productive rearrangements were above 56.7% and as segregating when the standard deviation between donors was above 5%. A statistical classification framework was developed to diagnose cytomegalovirus status using the catalog of TCR beta chain sequences. A later analysis assigned V and J genes by comparing TCR nucleotide sequences with IMGT/GENE-DB human TR gene sequences. Using the TCRdist pipeline, a later analysis assigned CDR3 sequences along with most-parsimonious VDJ recombination scenarios. In a later analysis, each TCR beta chain was defined by its CDR3 amino acid sequence together with its V-gene family, and reads lacking a unique V-gene family were excluded. To address suspected cross-contamination and a sequencing artifact, a later analysis removed 450 to 700 highly shared, low-generation-probability nucleotide sequences. For each public chain, a later analysis derived a clonal expansion index from normalized ranks of inferred template counts within each repertoire. In a later analysis, generation probabilities were computed with a VDJ recombination model fitted to out-of-frame rearrangements, and the resulting probabilities were checked against IGoR. Hypergeometric tests were used in a later analysis to score TCR-TCR, TCR-HLA and TCR-CMV co-occurrence, with a repertoire-size bias correction applied to the TCR pairs. False discovery rates were estimated in a later analysis by permuting HLA or CMV assignments 20 times. In a later analysis, co-occurring TCRs were grouped using DBSCAN, and TCRdist sequence similarity was added for clustering within HLA-allele-positive subsets. Repertoires with fewer than 30,000 or more than 120,000 public chains, plus five repertoires with anomalous nucleotide sharing, were excluded from co-occurrence clustering. TCRdb took over this immuneACCESS table, retaining in-frame rearrangements with V and J assigned. Such tables are incomplete; in checked studies, under half of the missing clones stem from an unresolved V gene, and the remainder is unexplained. V and J calls and clone size are given by that table; D and trimming were obtained from the DNA. The sample table lists under 150,000 clones, about 70% of them with a count of one. The ten largest clonotypes hold 3.9% of the sample.

The cohort consisted of 666 healthy bone marrow donors. At the time of sampling, every cohort member was nominally healthy, though immune exposures that went unrecorded were likely present. The donor tested CMV seronegative, placing the donor among the 350 to 400 seronegative members of the cohort. Every donor gave a peripheral blood sample, and the peripheral blood mononuclear cells from that sample were used for TCR beta sequencing. Genomic DNA extraction from the blood cell samples was performed with the Qiagen DNeasy Blood Extraction Kit. CDR1 and CDR2, per the germline V gene, are MGHDK and SYGVNS. The CDR3, cysteine through phenylalanine, is 16 amino acids long. Left in the record is the CDR3 DNA by itself, 48 bases read in frame from the first base. The junction shows trimming of 6 bases on V and 0 bases on J, and the gene matches do not reach 9 bases of it.

Material for sequencing was PBMCs. This clonotype was sampled from a man between 18 and 29 years old in good health and CMV-seronegative. The rearrangement joined TRBV25-1 to TRBJ1-1; 8 nucleotides in the junction match TRBD1. The CDR3 amino acid sequence is: CASRPRRGLMNTEAFF. The nucleotide sequence is TGTGCCAGCAGACCGCGCAGGGGGCTAATGAACACTGAAGCTTTCTTT.